The sequence of this T cell receptor (beta chain) was determined in a study of blood T cell repertoires in COVID-19. Study-level information: Samples representing acute and convalescent COVID-19 were sourced from the United States, Italy and Spain. PBMCs, B-cell-depleted T cells, or T cells provided the cDNA or gDNA that made up the material.

V was trimmed by 6 bases and J by 5 bases, leaving 13 bases between them. Germline CDR1 MNHEY, CDR2 SVGAGI. The CDR3 covers 13 residues. As processed by the authors: Estimated nucleated cell counts came from reference gene primer amplification. Repertoires were generated with immunoSEQ multiplex PCR, while TCRdb's copy carries only in-frame clones and drops some. That table supplies the V and J calls and clone size; D and trimming were determined from the DNA. The sample holds tens of thousands of clones; 88% are singletons and the top ten take around 7%. This sequence joins TRBV6-5 and TRBJ2-5; D perhaps matches TRBD2 (5 bases). This TCR came from a woman older than 75 with acute or convalescent COVID-19. Sequencing used peripheral blood. The CDR3 sequence is CASSSGESETQYF. CDR3 in DNA: TGTGCCAGCAGCTCCGGGGAGTCGGAGACCCAGTACTTC.